This is a list of T cell receptor beta chains from one sample in a study of T-cell memory formation after mild COVID-19. TCRdb fed the 5' RACE reads into MiXCR, producing one record per CDR3 protein. The table includes about 140,000 distinct CDR3 sequences, approximately 21% detected once. The material sequenced was PBMCs or a T cell subset sorted from them (not recorded which). These receptors were obtained from an adult woman who had mild COVID-19 (a few samples of this study predate the infection). Cell type and time point are not known. The CDR3 runs from the conserved cysteine through the conserved F or W. Each record gives: CDR3 length, D gene, V gene, J gene, clone size, CDR3 DNA, CDR3 protein. The D gene is left open where the match is weak. Expanded clones are given a class, and other clones once, few, many or no size at all.

>18|NA|TRBV29-1|TRBJ2-2|NA
TGCAGCGTTGAAGATTCAAGTTTCCCTAAGCCTAACACCGGGGAGCTGTTTTTT
CSVEDSSFPKPNTGELFF
>15|NA|TRBV20-1|TRBJ2-1|NA
TGCAGTGCTAGCCCTCTAGAGGGAGTCGGCAATGAGCAGTTCTTC
CSASPLEGVGNEQFF
>15|TRBD2|TRBV29-1|TRBJ2-7|few
TGCAGCGTTGCTCCAAGCGGGAGAAACTCCTACGAGCAGTACTTC
CSVAPSGRNSYEQYF
>14|NA|TRBV7-8|TRBJ2-2|NA
TGTGCCAGCAACCGAGGTCGGCACACCGGGGAGCTGTTTTTT
CASNRGRHTGELFF
>16|NA|TRBV9|TRBJ1-4|NA
TGTGCCAGCAGCTCCAGCGCTATCTCAACTAATGAAAAACTGTTTTTT
CASSSSAISTNEKLFF
>18|NA|TRBV4-2|TRBJ1-5|many
TGTGCCAGCAGCCCCACCCCCGGCGCAATGGATAGCAATCAGCCCCAGCATTTT
CASSPTPGAMDSNQPQHF
>12|NA|TRBV10-3|TRBJ2-7|NA
TGTGCCATCAGTGAGTCTAACTACGAGCAGTACTTC
CAISESNYEQYF
>15|TRBD2|TRBV12-3/TRBV12-4|TRBJ2-7|NA
TGTGCCAGCAGGCTGACTAGCGGGAGTTCCGGCGAGCAGTACTTC
CASRLTSGSSGEQYF
>13|NA|TRBV3-1|TRBJ2-7|NA
TGTGCCAGCAGCCAAATGGGGGTGGGGGAGCAGTACTTC
CASSQMGVGEQYF
>14|TRBD1|TRBV30|TRBJ1-5|few
TGTGCCTGGAGTGCGGGACAGGGGGATCAGCCCCAGCATTTT
CAWSAGQGDQPQHF
>11|NA|TRBV12-3/TRBV12-4|TRBJ2-1|few
TGTGCCAGTTTATGGCTATCAGAGCAGTTCTTC
CASLWLSEQFF
>13|TRBD2|TRBV9|TRBJ2-1|few
TGTGCCAGCCGAGGGCTAGCGGACAATGAGCAGTTCTTC
CASRGLADNEQFF
>11|TRBD1|TRBV30|TRBJ1-2|NA
TGTGCCTCCGACAGGGTTTCGGGCTACACCTTC
CASDRVSGYTF
>13|NA|TRBV23-1|TRBJ2-7|few
TGCGCCAGCAGCGCCACTTCCCCGTACGAGCAGTACTTC
CASSATSPYEQYF
>11|NA|TRBV10-3|TRBJ2-7|NA
TGTGCCATCAGTTGGGGGAGCGAGCAGTACTTC
CAISWGSEQYF
>13|NA|TRBV5-1|TRBJ1-2|few
TGCGCCAGCAGCTTGACAGGGTCGGGTGGCTACACCTTC
CASSLTGSGGYTF
>10|NA|TRBV29-1|TRBJ2-3|NA
TGCAGCGGAGGGGCAGATACGCAGTATTTT
CSGGADTQYF
>15|NA|TRBV18|TRBJ1-1|NA
TGTGCCAGCTCACCCCTCGACGGGGGATGGACTGAAGCTTTCTTT
CASSPLDGGWTEAFF
>15|NA|TRBV11-2|TRBJ1-5|NA
TGTGCCAGCAGCGATAACGGGGGTAGCAATCAGCCCCAGCATTTT
CASSDNGGSNQPQHF
>13|NA|TRBV29-1|TRBJ1-1|NA
TGCAGCCAGATGATTGGGGGCTCCACTGAAGCTTTCTTT
CSQMIGGSTEAFF
>14|TRBD1|TRBV29-1|TRBJ2-7|NA
TGCAGCGTTGGGTCCCGGGACAGGGGGACGGGGCAGTACTTC
CSVGSRDRGTGQYF
>13|NA|TRBV6-2/TRBV6-3|TRBJ2-1|few
TGTGCCAGCAGTTACTCTGGACCCCCTACGCAGTTCTTC
CASSYSGPPTQFF
>11|NA|TRBV3-1|TRBJ2-2|NA
TGTGCCAGCAGCCAAGCGGGGTGGCTGTTTTTT
CASSQAGWLFF
>14|NA|TRBV7-2|TRBJ1-2|once
TGTGCCAGCAGCCCTACCGCAGCTAACTATGGCTACACCTTC
CASSPTAANYGYTF
>12|NA|TRBV7-2|TRBJ2-5|few
TGTGCCAGCAGCTTATACCGAGAGACCCAGTACTTC
CASSLYRETQYF
>14|NA|TRBV18|TRBJ2-1|many
TGTGCCAGCTCACCCCGGACAAACTACAATGAGCAGTTCTTC
CASSPRTNYNEQFF
>14|NA|TRBV29-1|TRBJ2-5|few
TGCAGCGTTTCCCGCGGGGCAGATAAAGAGACCCAGTACTTC
CSVSRGADKETQYF
>14|NA|TRBV5-1|TRBJ1-1|few
TGCGCCAGCAGCTTGGAGATGGGGGTCACTGAAGCTTTCTTT
CASSLEMGVTEAFF
>16|NA|TRBV25-1|TRBJ2-4|NA
TGTGCCAGCAGTGAGAGCAACGGATTAGCCAAAAACATTCAGTACTTC
CASSESNGLAKNIQYF
>13|TRBD1|TRBV30|TRBJ2-3|NA
TGTGCCAAGGGACAGGGGATCACAGATACGCAGTATTTT
CAKGQGITDTQYF
>16|NA|TRBV12-3/TRBV12-4|TRBJ1-2|many
TGTGCCAGCAGGAATCACCTGGACGTCCACTACTATGGCTACACCTTC
CASRNHLDVHYYGYTF
>15|NA|TRBV27|TRBJ2-3|NA
TGTGCCAGCAGACGAACAGGAGGGTACGCAGATACGCAGTATTTT
CASRRTGGYADTQYF
>15|NA|TRBV6-1|TRBJ2-7|NA
TGTGCCAGCAGTGAAGGGGTCGGGGGCTCCTACGAGCAGTACTTC
CASSEGVGGSYEQYF
>13|NA|TRBV6-5|TRBJ1-1|few
TGTGCCAGCAGTTACGCGGGGGCCGTTGAAGCTTTCTTT
CASSYAGAVEAFF
>14|TRBD1|TRBV12-3/TRBV12-4|TRBJ1-4|NA
TGTGCCAGCACCCTGGGGACAGTGAATGAAAAACTGTTTTTT
CASTLGTVNEKLFF
>17|NA|TRBV3-1|TRBJ2-1|few
TGTGCCAGCAGCCAAGATAAGGGTAGCGGAACCTACAATGAGCAGTTCTTC
CASSQDKGSGTYNEQFF
>13|TRBD2|TRBV30|TRBJ2-1|NA
TGTGCCTGGAGTCGGGCGGGAGTTCCAGAGCAGTTCTTC
CAWSRAGVPEQFF
>11|NA|TRBV20-1|TRBJ2-1|many
TGCAGTGCTAGAGATCAGACCGCCCCGGTCTTC
CSARDQTAPVF
>14|NA|TRBV19|TRBJ2-2|NA
TGTGCCAGTAGTATCTCGGGGAACACCGGGGAGCTGTTTTTT
CASSISGNTGELFF
>16|TRBD2|TRBV2|TRBJ2-3|NA
TGTGCCAGCACTACCCCGGCTAGCGGGGGCTCGAATACGCAGTATTTT
CASTTPASGGSNTQYF
>15|TRBD1|TRBV5-8|TRBJ1-1|NA
TGTGCCAGCAGCTTGACAGGGGGCCCGGACACTGAAGCTTTCTTT
CASSLTGGPDTEAFF
>18|TRBD2|TRBV6-5|TRBJ2-1|NA
TGTGCCAGCAGTTACGCCGGGACTAGCGGGAGGGTAGTTCATGAGCAGTTCTTC
CASSYAGTSGRVVHEQFF
>15|TRBD1|TRBV5-1|TRBJ2-2|NA
TGCGCCAGCAGCCAAAGGACAGGGCAAGGCGGGGAGCTGTTTTTT
CASSQRTGQGGELFF
>16|NA|TRBV9|TRBJ2-3|few
TGTGCCAGCAGCGTCCGCTCGGAGGGGGGCACAGATACGCAGTATTTT
CASSVRSEGGTDTQYF
>13|NA|TRBV14|TRBJ2-2|few
TGTGCCAGCAGCCCCATCTGGACCGGGGAGCTGTTTTTT
CASSPIWTGELFF
>15|TRBD1|TRBV24-1|TRBJ2-7|NA
TGTGCCACCAGTGATGGCGGGACAGGGCGACACGAGCAGTACTTC
CATSDGGTGRHEQYF
>15|TRBD1|TRBV2|TRBJ2-4|NA
TGTGCCAGCAGCCGGGACAGGGGTAGGGAAAACATTCAGTACTTC
CASSRDRGRENIQYF
>13|TRBD1|TRBV24-1|TRBJ2-1|NA
TGTGCCACCAGGGGACAGCCCGGTAATGAGCAGTTCTTC
CATRGQPGNEQFF
>15|TRBD1|TRBV5-5|TRBJ1-4|few
TGTGCCAGCAGCTTCCCGACAGGGGGAGGTGAAAAACTGTTTTTT
CASSFPTGGGEKLFF
>13|NA|TRBV6-2/TRBV6-3|TRBJ2-1|NA
TGTGCCAGCAGTTTTCCGGGGAACAGTGAGCAGTTCTTC
CASSFPGNSEQFF
>16|NA|TRBV10-3|TRBJ2-3|many
TGTGCCATCAGTGAAGAACGGGGGCCTAGCACAGATACGCAGTATTTT
CAISEERGPSTDTQYF